This paragraph covers one T cell receptor beta chain sequence. This sample is part of a study of T-cell reconstitution after alpha-beta-depleted transplantation in children. Preparation of the TCRbeta library was carried out with unique molecular identifiers. TCRdb analysed the PCR reads with MiXCR anew, one entry per CDR3 protein. Of over 550,000 distinct CDR3 sequences listed, about 10% are singletons. V was pared by 0 bases and J by 6 bases, with 9 bases of the junction left unmatched. This CDR3 has 16 amino acids. The starting material was PBMCs from the stem cell graft donor, obtained from the stem cell graft. The TCR originated in a human donor who donated a stem cell graft to a child with acute myeloid leukemia. The rearrangement uses TRBV23-1 and TRBJ2-7; 9 bases match TRBD1. TRBV23-1 is given ORF status, its function remaining uncertain. This CDR3 is CASSQSGDRAGREQYF. For the CDR3, the DNA is TGCGCCAGCAGTCAATCCGGGGACAGGGCAGGTCGCGAGCAGTACTTC.